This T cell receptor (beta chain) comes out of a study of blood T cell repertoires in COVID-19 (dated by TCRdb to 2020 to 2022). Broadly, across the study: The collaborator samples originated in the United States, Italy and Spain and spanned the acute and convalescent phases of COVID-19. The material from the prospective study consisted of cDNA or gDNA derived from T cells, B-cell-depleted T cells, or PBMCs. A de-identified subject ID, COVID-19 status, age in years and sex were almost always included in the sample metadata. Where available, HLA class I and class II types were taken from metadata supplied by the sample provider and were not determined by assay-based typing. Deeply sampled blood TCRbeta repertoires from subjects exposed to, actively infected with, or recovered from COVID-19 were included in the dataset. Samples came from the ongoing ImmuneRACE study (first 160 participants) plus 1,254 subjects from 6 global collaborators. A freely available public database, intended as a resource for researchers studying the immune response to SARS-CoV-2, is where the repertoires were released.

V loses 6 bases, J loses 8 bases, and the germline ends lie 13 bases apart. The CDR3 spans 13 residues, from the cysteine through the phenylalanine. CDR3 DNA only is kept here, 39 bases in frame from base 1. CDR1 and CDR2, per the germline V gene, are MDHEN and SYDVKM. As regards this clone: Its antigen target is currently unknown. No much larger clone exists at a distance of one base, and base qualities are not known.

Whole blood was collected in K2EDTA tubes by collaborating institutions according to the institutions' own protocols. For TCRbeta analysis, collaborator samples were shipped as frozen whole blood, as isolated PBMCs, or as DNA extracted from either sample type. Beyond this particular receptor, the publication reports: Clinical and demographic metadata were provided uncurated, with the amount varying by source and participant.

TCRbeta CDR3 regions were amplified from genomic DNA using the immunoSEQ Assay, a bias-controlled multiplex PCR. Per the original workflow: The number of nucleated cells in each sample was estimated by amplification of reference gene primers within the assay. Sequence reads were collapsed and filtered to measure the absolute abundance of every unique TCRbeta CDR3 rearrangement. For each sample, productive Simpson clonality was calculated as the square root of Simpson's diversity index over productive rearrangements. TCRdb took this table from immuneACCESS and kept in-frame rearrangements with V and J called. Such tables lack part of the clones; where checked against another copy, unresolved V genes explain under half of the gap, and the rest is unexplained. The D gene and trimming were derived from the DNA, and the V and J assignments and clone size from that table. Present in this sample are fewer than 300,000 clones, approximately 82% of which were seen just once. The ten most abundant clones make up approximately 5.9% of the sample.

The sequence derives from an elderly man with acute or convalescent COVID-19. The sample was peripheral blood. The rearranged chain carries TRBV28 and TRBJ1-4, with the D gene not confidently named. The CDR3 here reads CASRNSLGEKLFF. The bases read TGTGCCAGCAGGAACAGCCTTGGGGAAAAACTGTTTTTT.